These T cell receptor beta chains were read from a single sample in a study of T cell changes during pregnancy in multiple sclerosis. Here immunoSEQ multiplex PCR was the method, and the copy in TCRdb shows in-frame clones only, minus some. Counted here are roughly 35,000 clones, about 90% occurring once; the ten biggest clones make up 1.2%. The specimen comprised CD4+ T cells from peripheral blood mononuclear cells, sampled before pregnancy. These receptors all come from a female donor with multiple sclerosis, enrolled in a pregnancy study. Each CDR3 is given with its conserved first and last residue. D genes are given only for firm matches. The size of a clone is reported for some rows only, either as once, few or many, or as a class for expanded clones.

v_gene: TRBV7-9; abundance: .; j_gene: TRBJ2-7; d_gene: .; CDR3nt: TGTGCCAGCAGCTCACGGACAGGAGGGTACGAGCAGTACTTC; CDR3aa: CASSSRTGGYEQYF
v_gene: TRBV29-1; abundance: once; j_gene: TRBJ2-7; d_gene: .; CDR3nt: TGCAGCGCCGTGGACAGCTACGAGCAGTACTTC; CDR3aa: CSAVDSYEQYF
v_gene: TRBV2; abundance: .; j_gene: TRBJ2-7; d_gene: TRBD2; CDR3nt: TGTGCCAGCGGAACGGGACTAGCGGGAGAGTACGAGCAGTACTTC; CDR3aa: CASGTGLAGEYEQYF
v_gene: TRBV6-6; abundance: .; j_gene: TRBJ2-7; d_gene: TRBD1; CDR3nt: TGTGCCAGCAGCTTCGGGACAGGGAACGAGCAGTACTTC; CDR3aa: CASSFGTGNEQYF
v_gene: TRBV5-1; abundance: .; j_gene: TRBJ2-5; d_gene: .; CDR3nt: TGCGCCAGCAGCTTGGGGTCTAGTCTTTGGGAGACCCAGTACTTC; CDR3aa: CASSLGSSLWETQYF
v_gene: TRBV27; abundance: .; j_gene: TRBJ2-2; d_gene: .; CDR3nt: TGTGCCAGCAGTTTCTCGTCGCGGTCGGCCGGGGAGCTGTTTTTT; CDR3aa: CASSFSSRSAGELFF
v_gene: TRBV7-9; abundance: few; j_gene: TRBJ2-2; d_gene: .; CDR3nt: TGTGCCAGCAGTTCCCCGCTCCGGGGTGCCGGGGAGCTGTTTTTT; CDR3aa: CASSSPLRGAGELFF
v_gene: TRBV6-1; abundance: .; j_gene: TRBJ2-1; d_gene: TRBD2; CDR3nt: TGTGCCAGCAGTGCTACACCGGGACTAGCTAACAATGAGCAGTTCTTC; CDR3aa: CASSATPGLANNEQFF
v_gene: TRBV5-6; abundance: .; j_gene: TRBJ2-1; d_gene: TRBD2; CDR3nt: TGTGCCAGCAAAAGGACTAGCGGCTACAATGAGCAGTTCTTC; CDR3aa: CASKRTSGYNEQFF
v_gene: TRBV1; abundance: .; j_gene: TRBJ1-5; d_gene: .; CDR3nt: TGCACCAGCAGCCAAATAGAAAGGGGTAGCAATCAGCCCCAGCATTTT; CDR3aa: CTSSQIERGSNQPQHF
v_gene: TRBV5-4; abundance: .; j_gene: TRBJ1-4; d_gene: TRBD1; CDR3nt: TGTGCCAGCAGCTTACAGGGGGCTGGTGAAAAACTGTTTTTT; CDR3aa: CASSLQGAGEKLFF
v_gene: TRBV7-9; abundance: .; j_gene: TRBJ1-2; d_gene: TRBD1; CDR3nt: TGTGCCTCTAATCTGGGACAGGGGGAGAATGGCTACACCTTC; CDR3aa: CASNLGQGENGYTF